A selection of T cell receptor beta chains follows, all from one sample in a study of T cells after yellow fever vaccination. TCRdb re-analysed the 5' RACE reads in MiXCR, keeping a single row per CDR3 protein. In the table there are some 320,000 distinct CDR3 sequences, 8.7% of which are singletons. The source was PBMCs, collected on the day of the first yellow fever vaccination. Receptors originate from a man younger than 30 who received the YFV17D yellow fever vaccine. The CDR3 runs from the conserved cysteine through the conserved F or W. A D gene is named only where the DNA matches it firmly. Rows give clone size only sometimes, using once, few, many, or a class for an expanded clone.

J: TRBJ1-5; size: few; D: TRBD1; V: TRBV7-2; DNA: TGTGCCAGCAGCCTACGGACAGGGGGCGATCAGCCCCAGCATTTT; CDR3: CASSLRTGGDQPQHF
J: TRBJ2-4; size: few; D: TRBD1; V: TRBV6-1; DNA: TGTGCCAGCCTTTCTGGACAGGGAAACATTCAGTACTTC; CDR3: CASLSGQGNIQYF
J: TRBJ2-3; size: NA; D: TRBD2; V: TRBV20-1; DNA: TGCAGTGCTTATCGAGCGGGGGGGTGGAATACGCAGTATTTT; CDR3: CSAYRAGGWNTQYF
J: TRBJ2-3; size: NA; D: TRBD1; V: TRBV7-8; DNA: TGTGCCAGCAGCTTAGCTGCGACAGGGGTTTCTACCAGGACAGATACGCAGTATTTT; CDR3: CASSLAATGVSTRTDTQYF
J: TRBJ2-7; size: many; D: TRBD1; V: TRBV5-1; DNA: TGCGCCAGCAGCCTTCAGGGGGATGAGCAGTACTTC; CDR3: CASSLQGDEQYF
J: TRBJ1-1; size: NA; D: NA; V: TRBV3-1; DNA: TGTGCCAGCAGCCAAGCCCCAGGGGTCGCTTTCTTT; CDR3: CASSQAPGVAFF
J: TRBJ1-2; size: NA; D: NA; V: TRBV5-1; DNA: TGCGCCAGCAGCTTTGATGTTGGACCAAATTATGGCTACACCTTC; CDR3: CASSFDVGPNYGYTF
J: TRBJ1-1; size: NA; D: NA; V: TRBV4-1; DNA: TGCGCCAGCAGCCAATTAATGAACACTGAAGCTTTCTTT; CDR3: CASSQLMNTEAFF
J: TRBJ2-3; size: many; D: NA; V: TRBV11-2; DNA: TGTGCCAGCAGCCCCGAGGTGTTGCGGGATACGCAGTATTTT; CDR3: CASSPEVLRDTQYF
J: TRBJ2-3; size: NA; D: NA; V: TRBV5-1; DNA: TGCGCCAGCAGCTATCCAAGGTCTGCAGATACGCAGTATTTT; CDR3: CASSYPRSADTQYF
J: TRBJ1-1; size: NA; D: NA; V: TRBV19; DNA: TGTGCCAGTAGTACCCGGGGATACACTGAAGCTTTCTTT; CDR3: CASSTRGYTEAFF
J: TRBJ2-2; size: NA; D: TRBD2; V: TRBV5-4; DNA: TGTGCCAGCTGGAGCGGGGGGGCCGGGGAGCTGTTTTTT; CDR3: CASWSGGAGELFF
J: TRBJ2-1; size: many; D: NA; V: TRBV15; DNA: TGTGCCACCAGCAGGGACACGGGGAGAGGGAATGAGCAGTTCTTC; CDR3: CATSRDTGRGNEQFF
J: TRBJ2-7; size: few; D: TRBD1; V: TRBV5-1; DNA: TGCGCCAGCAGCTTCACACCACAACAGGGGTACGAGCAGTACTTC; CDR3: CASSFTPQQGYEQYF
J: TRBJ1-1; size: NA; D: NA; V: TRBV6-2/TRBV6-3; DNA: TGTGCCAGCAGTTACGAACACCGGACTGAAGCTTTCTTT; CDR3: CASSYEHRTEAFF
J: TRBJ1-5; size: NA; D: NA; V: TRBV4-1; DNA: TGCGCCAGCAGCCAAGATATGCCGCAGCCCCAGCATTTT; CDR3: CASSQDMPQPQHF
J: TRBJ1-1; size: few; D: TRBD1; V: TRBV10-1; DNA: TGCGCCAGCAGTGATACAGGGGACACTGAAGCTTTCTTT; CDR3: CASSDTGDTEAFF
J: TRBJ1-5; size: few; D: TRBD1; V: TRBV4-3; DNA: TGCGCCAGCAGCCAGACTGACAGGGACCAGCCCCAGCATTTT; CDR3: CASSQTDRDQPQHF
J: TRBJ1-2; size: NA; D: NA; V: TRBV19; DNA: TGTGCCAGTAGTCCCCGGACTGGGGCTGGCTACACCTTC; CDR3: CASSPRTGAGYTF
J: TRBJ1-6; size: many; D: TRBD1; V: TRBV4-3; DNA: TGCGCCAGCAGCCAAGAGCTGGGGACAGGGAATTCACCCCTCCACTTT; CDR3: CASSQELGTGNSPLHF
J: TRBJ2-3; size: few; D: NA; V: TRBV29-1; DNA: TGCAGCATCGTCACTAGCACAGATACGCAGTATTTT; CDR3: CSIVTSTDTQYF
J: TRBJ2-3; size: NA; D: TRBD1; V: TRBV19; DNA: TGTGCCAGTAGTACTCCGGGACAGGGTCCAGATACGCAGTATTTT; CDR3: CASSTPGQGPDTQYF
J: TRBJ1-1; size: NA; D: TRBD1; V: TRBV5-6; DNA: TGTGCCAGCAGGGGTGACAGGGTCACTGAAGCTTTCTTT; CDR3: CASRGDRVTEAFF
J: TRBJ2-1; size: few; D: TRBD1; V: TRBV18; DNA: TGTGCCAGCTCACCTCCCGGGACAGGGGATATCAATGAGCAGTTCTTC; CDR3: CASSPPGTGDINEQFF
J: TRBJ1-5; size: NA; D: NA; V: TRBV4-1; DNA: TGCGCCAGCAGTCTAGAGGGCGGTCTGGCCCAGCATTTT; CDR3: CASSLEGGLAQHF
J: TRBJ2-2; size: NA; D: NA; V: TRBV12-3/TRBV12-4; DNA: TGTGCCAGCACCCTTAGGGCGGTGAACACCGGGGAGCTGTTTTTT; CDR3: CASTLRAVNTGELFF
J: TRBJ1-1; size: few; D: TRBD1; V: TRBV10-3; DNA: TGTGCCATCACCGAGAGGACAGGGGAGACTGAAGCTTTCTTT; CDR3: CAITERTGETEAFF
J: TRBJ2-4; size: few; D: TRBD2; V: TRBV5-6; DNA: TGTGCCAGCAGCTTGGAAGCAAGCGGGGACATTCAGTACTTC; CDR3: CASSLEASGDIQYF
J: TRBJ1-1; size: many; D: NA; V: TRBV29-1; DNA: TGCAGCGTTGAAAGGCCGGAGAACACTGAAGCTTTCTTT; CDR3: CSVERPENTEAFF
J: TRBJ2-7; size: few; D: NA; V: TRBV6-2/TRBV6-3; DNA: TGTGCCAGCAGTTACTCGTACACAGGATCCTACGAGCAGTACTTC; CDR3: CASSYSYTGSYEQYF
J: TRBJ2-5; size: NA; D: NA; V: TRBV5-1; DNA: TGCGCCAGCAGCTTGGCGGCGGCGGGCCGGTACCAAGAGACCCAGTACTTC; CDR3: CASSLAAAGRYQETQYF
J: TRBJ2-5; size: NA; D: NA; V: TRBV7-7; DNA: TGTGCCAGCAGCCGAACAACGGGCCAAGAGACCCAGTACTTC; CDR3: CASSRTTGQETQYF
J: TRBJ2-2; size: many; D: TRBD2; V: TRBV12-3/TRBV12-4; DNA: TGTGCCAGCAGTTTAGGGATAGCGGGGACCGGGGAGCTGTTTTTT; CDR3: CASSLGIAGTGELFF
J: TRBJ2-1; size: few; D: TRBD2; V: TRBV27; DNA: TGTGCCAGTGCTTCGAGGGTGGCGGGGGTGAATTATGAGCAGTTCTTC; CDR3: CASASRVAGVNYEQFF
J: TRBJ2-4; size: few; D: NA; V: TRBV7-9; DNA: TGTGCCAGCAGCTTCAGCGACGGGAGTGGCAAAAACATTCAGTACTTC; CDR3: CASSFSDGSGKNIQYF
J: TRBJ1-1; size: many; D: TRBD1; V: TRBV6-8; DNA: TGTGCCAGCAGTTCCGGGACAGGGGAGAACACTGAAGCTTTCTTT; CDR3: CASSSGTGENTEAFF
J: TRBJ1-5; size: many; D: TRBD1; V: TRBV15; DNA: TGTGCCACCACCCAGGGGGATAGCAATCAGCCCCAGCATTTT; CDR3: CATTQGDSNQPQHF
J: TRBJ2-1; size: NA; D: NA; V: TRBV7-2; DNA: TGTGCCAGCAGCTTCACACCGCAGATCGAGCAGTTCTTC; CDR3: CASSFTPQIEQFF
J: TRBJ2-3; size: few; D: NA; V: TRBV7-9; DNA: TGTGCCAGCAACTTAGGTGGGGATACGCAGTATTTT; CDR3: CASNLGGDTQYF
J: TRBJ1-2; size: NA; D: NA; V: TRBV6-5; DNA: TGTGCCAGCAGCCGCAGCTCGGGAGATGGCTACACCTTC; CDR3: CASSRSSGDGYTF
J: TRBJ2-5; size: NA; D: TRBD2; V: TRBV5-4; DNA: TGTGCCAGCAGCTGGGGGGGGGGAGGTCAAGAGACCCAGTACTTC; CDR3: CASSWGGGGQETQYF
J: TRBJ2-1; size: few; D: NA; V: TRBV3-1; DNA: TGTGCCAGCAGCCTTCAGGGGGGTCGAAACAATGAGCAGTTCTTC; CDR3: CASSLQGGRNNEQFF
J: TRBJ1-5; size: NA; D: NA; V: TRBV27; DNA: TGTGCCAGCAGTTCAGGGACGGTCAATCAGCCCCAGCATTTT; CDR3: CASSSGTVNQPQHF
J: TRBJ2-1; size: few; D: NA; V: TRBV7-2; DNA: TGTGCCAGCAGCTTATACGGACAGTTTGGGGATGAGCAGTTCTTC; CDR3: CASSLYGQFGDEQFF
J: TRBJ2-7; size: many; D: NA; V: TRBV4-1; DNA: TGCGCCAGCAGCCAAGAATGGAGGGCCTACGAGCAGTACTTC; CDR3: CASSQEWRAYEQYF
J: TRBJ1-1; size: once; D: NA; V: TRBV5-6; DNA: TGTGTCAGCAGCCGAGTGAACACTGAAGCTTTCTTT; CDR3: CVSSRVNTEAFF
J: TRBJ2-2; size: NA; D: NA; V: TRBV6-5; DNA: TGTGCCAGCAGTTACTATTCGCCCACCGGGGAGCTGTTTTTT; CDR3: CASSYYSPTGELFF
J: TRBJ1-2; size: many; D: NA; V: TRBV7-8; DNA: TGTGCCAGCAGCCCTACGATTTTAAGGGCAGACTATGGCTACACCTTC; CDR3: CASSPTILRADYGYTF
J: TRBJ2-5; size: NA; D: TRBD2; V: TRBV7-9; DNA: TGTGCCAGCGCCCCGGGACTAGCGGAAGAGACCCAGTACTTC; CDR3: CASAPGLAEETQYF
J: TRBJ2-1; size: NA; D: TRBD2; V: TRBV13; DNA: TGTGCCAGCAGCTCGGAGCGGGGTGGCTACAATGAGCAGTTCTTC; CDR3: CASSSERGGYNEQFF
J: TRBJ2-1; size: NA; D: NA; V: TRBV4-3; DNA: TGCGCCAGCAGCCCCGACGTTCCGAACGGGGCAGCATACAATGAGCAGTTCTTC; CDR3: CASSPDVPNGAAYNEQFF
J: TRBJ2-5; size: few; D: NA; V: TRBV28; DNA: TGTGCCAGCACCCTTTGGGGGGAGCAAGAGACCCAGTACTTC; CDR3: CASTLWGEQETQYF
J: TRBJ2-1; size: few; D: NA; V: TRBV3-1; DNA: TGTGCCAGCAGGCTTCGGGGGGCACAGAATGAGCAGTTCTTC; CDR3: CASRLRGAQNEQFF
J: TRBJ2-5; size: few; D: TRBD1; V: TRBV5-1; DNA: TGCGCCAGCAGCTCGCTGGGGACAGGGGAAGAGACCCAGTACTTC; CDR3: CASSSLGTGEETQYF
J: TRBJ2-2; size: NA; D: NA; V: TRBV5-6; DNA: TGTGCCAGCAGCTTATGGGGAATCAACACCGGGGAGCTGTTTTTT; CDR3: CASSLWGINTGELFF
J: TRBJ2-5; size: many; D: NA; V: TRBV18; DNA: TGTGCCAGCTCAAACCAAGAGACCCAGTACTTC; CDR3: CASSNQETQYF
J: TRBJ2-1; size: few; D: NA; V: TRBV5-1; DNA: TGCGCCAGCAGCGACGCCGGGACTGTTCAGTACAATGAGCAGTTCTTC; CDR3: CASSDAGTVQYNEQFF